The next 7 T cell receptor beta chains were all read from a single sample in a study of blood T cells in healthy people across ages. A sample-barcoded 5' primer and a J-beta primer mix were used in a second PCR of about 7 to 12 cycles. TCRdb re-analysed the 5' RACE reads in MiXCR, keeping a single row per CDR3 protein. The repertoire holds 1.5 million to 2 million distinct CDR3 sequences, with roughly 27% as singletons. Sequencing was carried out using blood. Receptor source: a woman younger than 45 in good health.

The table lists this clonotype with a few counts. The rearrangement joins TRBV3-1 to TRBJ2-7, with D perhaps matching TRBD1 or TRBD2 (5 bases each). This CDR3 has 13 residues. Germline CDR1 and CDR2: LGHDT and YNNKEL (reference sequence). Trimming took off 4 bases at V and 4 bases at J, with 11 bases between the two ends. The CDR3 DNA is TGTGCCAGCAGCCGGATAGAGGGGTACGAGCAGTACTTC. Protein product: CASSRIEGYEQYF.

The CDR3 DNA reads TGTGCCAGCAGCTTGGCGGGACAGGGGGCACATGGCTACACCTTC. Translation gives CASSLAGQGAHGYTF. The genes are TRBV11-2 and TRBJ1-2, with 12 positions matching TRBD1. Germline assignment: CDR1 SGHAT and CDR2 FQNNGV. The CDR3 covers 15 residues. V was pared by 3 bases and J by 6 bases, with 5 bases of the junction left unmatched.

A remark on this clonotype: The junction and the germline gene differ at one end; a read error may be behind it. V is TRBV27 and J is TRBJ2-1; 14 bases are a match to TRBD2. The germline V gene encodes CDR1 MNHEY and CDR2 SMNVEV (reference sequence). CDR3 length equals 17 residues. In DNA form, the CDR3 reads TGTGCCAGCAGCCTGACTAGCGGGGGGGTCTCCCACAATGAGCAGTTCTTC. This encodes CASSLTSGGVSHNEQFF.

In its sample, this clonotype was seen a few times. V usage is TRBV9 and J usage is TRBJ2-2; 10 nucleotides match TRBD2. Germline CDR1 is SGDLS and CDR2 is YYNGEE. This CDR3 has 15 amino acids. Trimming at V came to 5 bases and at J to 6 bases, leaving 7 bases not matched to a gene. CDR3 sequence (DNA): TGTGCCAGCAGGGTCGCTAGCGGGGGACCCGGGGAGCTGTTTTTT. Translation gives CASRVASGGPGELFF.

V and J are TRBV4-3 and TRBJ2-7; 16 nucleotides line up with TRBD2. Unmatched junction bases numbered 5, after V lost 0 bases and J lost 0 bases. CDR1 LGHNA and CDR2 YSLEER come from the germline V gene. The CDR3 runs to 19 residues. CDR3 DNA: TGCGCCAGCAGCCAAGAGGGGACTAGCGGGAGGGCCAACTCCTACGAGCAGTACTTC. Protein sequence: CASSQEGTSGRANSYEQYF.

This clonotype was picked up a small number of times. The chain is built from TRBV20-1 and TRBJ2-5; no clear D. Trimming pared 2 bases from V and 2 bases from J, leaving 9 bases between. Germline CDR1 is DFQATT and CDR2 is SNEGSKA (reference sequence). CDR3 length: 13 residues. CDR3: CSARPDIQETQYF. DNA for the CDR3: TGCAGTGCTAGACCCGACATACAAGAGACCCAGTACTTC.

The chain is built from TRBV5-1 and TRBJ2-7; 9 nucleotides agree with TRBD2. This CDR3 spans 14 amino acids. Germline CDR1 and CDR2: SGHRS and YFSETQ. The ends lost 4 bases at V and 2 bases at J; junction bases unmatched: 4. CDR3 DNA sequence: TGCGCCAGCAGCCAGACTAGCGGAGCCTACGAGCAGTACTTC. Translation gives CASSQTSGAYEQYF.